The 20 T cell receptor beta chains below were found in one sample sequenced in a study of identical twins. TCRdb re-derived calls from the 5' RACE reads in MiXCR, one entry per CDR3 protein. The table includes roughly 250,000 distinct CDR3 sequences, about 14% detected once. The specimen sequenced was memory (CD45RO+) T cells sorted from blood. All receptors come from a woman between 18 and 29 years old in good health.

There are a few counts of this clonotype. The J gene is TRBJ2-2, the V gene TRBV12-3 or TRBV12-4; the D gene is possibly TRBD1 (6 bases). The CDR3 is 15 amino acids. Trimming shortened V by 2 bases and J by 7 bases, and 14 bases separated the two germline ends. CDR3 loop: CASSLSQGSIGELFF. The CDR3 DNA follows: TGTGCCAGCAGTTTAAGTCAGGGGAGCATCGGGGAGCTGTTTTTT.

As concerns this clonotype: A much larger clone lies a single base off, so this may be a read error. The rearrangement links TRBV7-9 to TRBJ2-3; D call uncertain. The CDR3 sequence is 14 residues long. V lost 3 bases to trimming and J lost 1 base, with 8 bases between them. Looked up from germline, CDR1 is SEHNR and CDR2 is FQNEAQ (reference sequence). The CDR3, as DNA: TGTGCCAGCAGCTTGGGTCTCGGCACAGATACGCAGTATTTT. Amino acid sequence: CASSLGLGTDTQYF.

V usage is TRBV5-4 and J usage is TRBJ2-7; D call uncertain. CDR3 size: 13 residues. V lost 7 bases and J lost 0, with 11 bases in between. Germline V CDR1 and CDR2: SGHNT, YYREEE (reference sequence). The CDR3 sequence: CASSTAPSYEQYF. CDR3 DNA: TGTGCCAGCTCCACGGCACCCTCCTACGAGCAGTACTTC.

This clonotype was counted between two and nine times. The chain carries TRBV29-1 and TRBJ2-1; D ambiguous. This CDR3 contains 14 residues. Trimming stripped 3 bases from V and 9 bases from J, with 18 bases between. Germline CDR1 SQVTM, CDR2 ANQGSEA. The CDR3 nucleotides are TGCAGCGTTGAGCTGCCCTATGCCGGCGGTGAGCAGTTCTTC. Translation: CSVELPYAGGEQFF.

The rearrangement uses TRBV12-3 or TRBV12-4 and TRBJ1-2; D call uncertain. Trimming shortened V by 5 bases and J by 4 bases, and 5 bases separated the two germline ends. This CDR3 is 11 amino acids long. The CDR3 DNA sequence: TGTGCCAGCAGTACCACCTATGGCTACACCTTC. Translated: CASSTTYGYTF.

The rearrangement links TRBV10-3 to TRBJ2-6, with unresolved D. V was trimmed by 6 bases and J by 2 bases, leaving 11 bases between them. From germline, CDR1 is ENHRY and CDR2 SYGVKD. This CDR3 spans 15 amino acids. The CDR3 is CAISSGPAGANVLTF. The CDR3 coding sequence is TGTGCCATCAGCTCCGGGCCCGCTGGGGCCAACGTCCTGACTTTC.

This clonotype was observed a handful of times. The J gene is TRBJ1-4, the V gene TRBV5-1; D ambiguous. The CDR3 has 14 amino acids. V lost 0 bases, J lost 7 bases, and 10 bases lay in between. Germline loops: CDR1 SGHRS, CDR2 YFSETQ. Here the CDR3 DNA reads TGCGCCAGCAGCTTGGTGGGTGGAGGTGAAAAACTGTTTTTT. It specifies CASSLVGGGEKLFF.

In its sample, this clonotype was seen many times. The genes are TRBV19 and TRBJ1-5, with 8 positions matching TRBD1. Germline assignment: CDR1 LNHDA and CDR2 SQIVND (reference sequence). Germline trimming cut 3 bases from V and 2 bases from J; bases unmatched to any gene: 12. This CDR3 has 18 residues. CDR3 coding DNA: TGTGCCAGTAGTATCAGTGGGCAGGGGGCGTCCGGCAATCAGCCCCAGCATTTT. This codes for CASSISGQGASGNQPQHF.

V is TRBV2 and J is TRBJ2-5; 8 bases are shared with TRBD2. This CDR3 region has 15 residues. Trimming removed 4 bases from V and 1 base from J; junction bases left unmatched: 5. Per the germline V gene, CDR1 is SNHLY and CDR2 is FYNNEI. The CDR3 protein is CASSGRTSRQETQYF. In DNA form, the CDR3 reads TGTGCCAGCAGTGGAAGGACTAGCCGCCAAGAGACCCAGTACTTC.

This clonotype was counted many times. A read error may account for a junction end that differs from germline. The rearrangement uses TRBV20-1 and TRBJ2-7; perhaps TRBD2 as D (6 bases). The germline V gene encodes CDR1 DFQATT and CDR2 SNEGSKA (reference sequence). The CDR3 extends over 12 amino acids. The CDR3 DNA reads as TGCAGTGCCCAGGGCAGCGGGCGCAGTACCCTCTTC. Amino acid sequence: CSAQGSGRSTLF.

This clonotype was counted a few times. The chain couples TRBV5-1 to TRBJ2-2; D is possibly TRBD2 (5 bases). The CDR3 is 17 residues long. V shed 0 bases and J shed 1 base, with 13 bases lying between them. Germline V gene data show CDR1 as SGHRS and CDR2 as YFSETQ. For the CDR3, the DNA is TGCGCCAGCAGCTTGGCCGTCGGAACTAGGAACACCGGGGAGCTGTTTTTT. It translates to CASSLAVGTRNTGELFF.

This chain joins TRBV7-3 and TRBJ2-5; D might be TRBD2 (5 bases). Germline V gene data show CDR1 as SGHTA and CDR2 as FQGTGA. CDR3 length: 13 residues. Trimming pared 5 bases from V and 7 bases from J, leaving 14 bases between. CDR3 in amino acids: CASSKTITGTQYF. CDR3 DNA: TGTGCCAGCAGCAAGACTATAACCGGGACCCAGTACTTC.

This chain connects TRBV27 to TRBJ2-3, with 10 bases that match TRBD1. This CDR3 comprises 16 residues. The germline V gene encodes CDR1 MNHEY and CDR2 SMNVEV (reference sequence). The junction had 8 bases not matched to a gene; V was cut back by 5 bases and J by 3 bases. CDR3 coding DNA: TGTGCCAGCAGTCACACGACAGGGGGCTTGACAGATACGCAGTATTTT. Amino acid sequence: CASSHTTGGLTDTQYF.

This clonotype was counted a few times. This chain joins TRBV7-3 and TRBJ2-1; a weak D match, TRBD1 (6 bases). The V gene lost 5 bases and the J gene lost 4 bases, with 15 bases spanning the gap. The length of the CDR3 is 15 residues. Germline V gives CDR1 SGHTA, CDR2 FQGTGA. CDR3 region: CASSPFGQSYNEQFF. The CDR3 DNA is TGTGCCAGCAGCCCCTTCGGACAGAGTTACAATGAGCAGTTCTTC.

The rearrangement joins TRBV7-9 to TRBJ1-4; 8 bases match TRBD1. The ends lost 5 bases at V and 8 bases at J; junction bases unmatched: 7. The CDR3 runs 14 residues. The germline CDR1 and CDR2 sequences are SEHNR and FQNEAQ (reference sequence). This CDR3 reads CASSTGQGNEKLFF. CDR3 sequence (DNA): TGTGCCAGCAGCACAGGACAGGGAAACGAAAAACTGTTTTTT. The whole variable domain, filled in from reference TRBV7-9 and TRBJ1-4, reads DTGVSQNPRHKITKRGQNVTFRCDPISEHNRLYWYRQTLGQGPEFLTYFQNEAQLEKSRLLSDRFSAERPKGSFSTLEIQRTEQGDSAMYLCASSTGQGNEKLFFGSGTQLSVL.

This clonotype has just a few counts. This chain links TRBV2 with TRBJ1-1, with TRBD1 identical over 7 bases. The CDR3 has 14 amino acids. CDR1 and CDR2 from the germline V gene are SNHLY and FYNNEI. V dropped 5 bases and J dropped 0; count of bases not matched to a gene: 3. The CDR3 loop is CASSQQGMNTEAFF. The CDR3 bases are TGTGCCAGCAGTCAACAGGGGATGAACACTGAAGCTTTCTTT.

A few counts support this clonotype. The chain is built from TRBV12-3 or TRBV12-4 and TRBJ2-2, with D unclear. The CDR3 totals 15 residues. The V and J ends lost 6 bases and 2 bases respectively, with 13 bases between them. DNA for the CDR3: TGTGCCAGCAGCGGATCTGGCAGTAACACCGGGGAGCTGTTTTTT. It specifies CASSGSGSNTGELFF.

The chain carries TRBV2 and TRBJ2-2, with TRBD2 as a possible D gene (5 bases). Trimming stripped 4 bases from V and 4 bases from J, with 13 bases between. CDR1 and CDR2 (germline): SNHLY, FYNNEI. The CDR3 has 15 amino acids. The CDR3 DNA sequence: TGTGCCAGCAGTGGACCCGCTAGCTTCACCGGGGAGCTGTTTTTT. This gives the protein CASSGPASFTGELFF.

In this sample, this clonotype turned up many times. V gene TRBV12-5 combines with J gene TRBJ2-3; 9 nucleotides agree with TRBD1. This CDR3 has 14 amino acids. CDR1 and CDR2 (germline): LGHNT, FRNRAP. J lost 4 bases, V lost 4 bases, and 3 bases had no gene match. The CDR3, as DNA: TGTGCTAGTGGTTCGGGGACAGGGTCAGATACGCAGTATTTT. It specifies CASGSGTGSDTQYF.

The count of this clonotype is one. CDR3 DNA sequence: TGCAGTGCTAGCCCCCCGGGACCCAGAACAGATACGCAGTATTTT. Translation gives CSASPPGPRTDTQYF. The chain is built from TRBV20-1 and TRBJ2-3; D tentatively fits TRBD1 or TRBD2 (5 bases each). Trimming removed 3 bases from V and 3 bases from J, with 16 bases in between. Germline assignment: CDR1 DFQATT and CDR2 SNEGSKA (reference sequence). The CDR3 loop spans 15 amino acids.